This T cell receptor (beta chain) was identified during a study of T-cell reconstitution after alpha-beta-depleted transplantation in children. The table lists this clonotype with a few counts. During its preparation, the TCRbeta library received unique molecular identifiers. TCRdb re-called the PCR reads with MiXCR, one entry per CDR3 protein. Of about 340,000 distinct CDR3 sequences in the sample, 15% to 20% were seen once. This clonotype was sampled from a male patient between 2 and 15 years old who had a stem cell transplant for acute lymphoblastic leukemia, so the T cells may come from the graft donor. The specimen was PBMCs, mostly from graft donor cells, collected 360 days after TCRalphabeta/CD19-depleted stem cell transplant.

CDR3 amino acids: CASSLVLAGTDTQYF. The CDR3 region has the DNA TGTGCCAGCAGCTTAGTCCTAGCGGGGACAGATACGCAGTATTTT. This chain connects TRBV7-9 to TRBJ2-3; TRBD2 aligns across 9 bases. This CDR3 has 15 amino acids. Germline lookup yields CDR1 SEHNR and CDR2 FQNEAQ (reference sequence). The V gene end was trimmed by 1 base and the J gene end by 3 bases; junction bases not matched to a gene: 2.